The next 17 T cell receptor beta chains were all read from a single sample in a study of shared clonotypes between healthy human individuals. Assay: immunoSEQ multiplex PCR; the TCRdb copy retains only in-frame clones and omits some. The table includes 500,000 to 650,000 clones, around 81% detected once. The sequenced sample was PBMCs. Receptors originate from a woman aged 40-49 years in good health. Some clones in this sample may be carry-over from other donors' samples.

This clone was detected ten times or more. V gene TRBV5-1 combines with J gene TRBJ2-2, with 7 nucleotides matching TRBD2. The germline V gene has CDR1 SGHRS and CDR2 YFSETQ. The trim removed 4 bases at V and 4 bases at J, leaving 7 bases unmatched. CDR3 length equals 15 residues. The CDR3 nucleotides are TGCGCCAGCAGCCAGACTAGCCTCGGCACCGGGGAGCTGTTTTTT. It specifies CASSQTSLGTGELFF.

The CDR3 is CAISEPPGRSDQPQHF. DNA for the CDR3: TGTGCCATCAGTGAGCCCCCGGGACGGAGCGATCAGCCCCAGCATTTT. The rearrangement uses TRBV10-3 and TRBJ1-5; D is perhaps TRBD1 (5 bases). The CDR3 is 16 amino acids. V gave up 2 bases and J gave up 5 bases, with 16 bases separating them. From germline, CDR1 is ENHRY and CDR2 SYGVKD.

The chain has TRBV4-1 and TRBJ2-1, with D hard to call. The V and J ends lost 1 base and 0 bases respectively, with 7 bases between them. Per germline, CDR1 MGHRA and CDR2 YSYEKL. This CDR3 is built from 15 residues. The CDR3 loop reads CASSQGPVSYNEQFF. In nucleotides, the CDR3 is TGCGCCAGCAGCCAAGGTCCCGTCTCCTACAATGAGCAGTTCTTC.

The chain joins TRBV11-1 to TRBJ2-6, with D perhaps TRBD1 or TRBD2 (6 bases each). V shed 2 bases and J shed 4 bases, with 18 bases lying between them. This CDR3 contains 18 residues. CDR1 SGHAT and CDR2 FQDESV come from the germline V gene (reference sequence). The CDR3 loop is CASSLTAGTGAGANVLTF. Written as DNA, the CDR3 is TGTGCCAGCAGCTTAACTGCCGGGACGGGGGCAGGGGCCAACGTCCTGACTTTC.

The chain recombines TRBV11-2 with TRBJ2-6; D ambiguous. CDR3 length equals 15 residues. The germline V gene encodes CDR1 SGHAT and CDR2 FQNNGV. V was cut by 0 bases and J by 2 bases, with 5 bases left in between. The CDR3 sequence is CASSLEGTGANVLTF. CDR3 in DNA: TGTGCCAGCAGCTTAGAAGGCACTGGGGCCAACGTCCTGACTTTC.

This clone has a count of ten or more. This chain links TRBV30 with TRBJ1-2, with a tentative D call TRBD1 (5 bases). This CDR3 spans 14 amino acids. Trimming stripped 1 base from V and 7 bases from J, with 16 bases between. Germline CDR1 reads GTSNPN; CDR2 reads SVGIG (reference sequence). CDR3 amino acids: CAWSDSGQACGYTF. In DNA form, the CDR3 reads TGTGCCTGGAGTGACTCGGGGCAGGCCTGTGGCTACACCTTC.

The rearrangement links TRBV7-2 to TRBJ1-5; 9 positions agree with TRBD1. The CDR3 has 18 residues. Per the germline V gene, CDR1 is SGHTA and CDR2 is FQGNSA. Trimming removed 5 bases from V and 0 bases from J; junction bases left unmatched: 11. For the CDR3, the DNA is TGTGCCAGCAGCCCAGGGACAGGGATTTCATATAGCAATCAGCCCCAGCATTTT. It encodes CASSPGTGISYSNQPQHF.

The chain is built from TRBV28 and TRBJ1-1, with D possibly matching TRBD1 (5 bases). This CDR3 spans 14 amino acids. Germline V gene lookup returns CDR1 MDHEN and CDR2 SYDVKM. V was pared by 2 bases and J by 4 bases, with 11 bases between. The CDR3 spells CASSLVRRGTEAFF. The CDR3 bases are TGTGCCAGCAGTTTAGTGAGGAGGGGCACTGAAGCTTTCTTT.

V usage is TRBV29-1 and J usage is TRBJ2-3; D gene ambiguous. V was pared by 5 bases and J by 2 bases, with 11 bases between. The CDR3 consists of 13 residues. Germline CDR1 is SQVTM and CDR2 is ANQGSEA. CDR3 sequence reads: CSVFSGITDTQYF. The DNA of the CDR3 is TGCAGCGTTTTTTCAGGTATCACAGATACGCAGTATTTT.

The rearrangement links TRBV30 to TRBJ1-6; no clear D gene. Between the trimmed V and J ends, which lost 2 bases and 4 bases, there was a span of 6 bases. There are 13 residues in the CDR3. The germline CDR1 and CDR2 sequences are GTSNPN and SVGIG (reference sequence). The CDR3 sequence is CAWSLSYNSPLHF. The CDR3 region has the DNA TGTGCCTGGAGTCTCTCTTATAATTCACCCCTCCACTTT.

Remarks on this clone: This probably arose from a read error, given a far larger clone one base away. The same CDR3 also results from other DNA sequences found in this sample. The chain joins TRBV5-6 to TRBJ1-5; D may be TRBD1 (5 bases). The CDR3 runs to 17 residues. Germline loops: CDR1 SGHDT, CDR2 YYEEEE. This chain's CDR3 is CASSLGRERPSNQPQHF. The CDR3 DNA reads TGTGCTAGCAGCTTGGGCAGGGAGAGACCAAGCAATCAGCCCCAGCATTTT.

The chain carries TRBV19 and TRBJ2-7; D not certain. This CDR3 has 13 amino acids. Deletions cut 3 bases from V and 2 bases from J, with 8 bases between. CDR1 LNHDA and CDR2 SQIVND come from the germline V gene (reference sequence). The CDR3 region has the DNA TGTGCCAGTAGTATGTCCTACACCTACGAGCAGTACTTC. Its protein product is CASSMSYTYEQYF.

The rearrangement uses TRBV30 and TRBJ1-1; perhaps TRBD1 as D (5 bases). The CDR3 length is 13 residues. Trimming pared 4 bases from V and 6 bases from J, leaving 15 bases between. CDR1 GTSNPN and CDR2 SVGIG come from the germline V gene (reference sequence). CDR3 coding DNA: TGTGCCTGGACACTAACAGGAGGTTCTGAAGCTTTCTTT. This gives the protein CAWTLTGGSEAFF.

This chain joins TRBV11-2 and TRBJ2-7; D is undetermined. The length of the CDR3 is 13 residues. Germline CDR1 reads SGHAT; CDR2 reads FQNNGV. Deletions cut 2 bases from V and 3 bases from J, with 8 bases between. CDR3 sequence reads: CASSLSRVYEQYF. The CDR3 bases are TGTGCCAGCAGCTTATCTAGGGTCTACGAGCAGTACTTC.

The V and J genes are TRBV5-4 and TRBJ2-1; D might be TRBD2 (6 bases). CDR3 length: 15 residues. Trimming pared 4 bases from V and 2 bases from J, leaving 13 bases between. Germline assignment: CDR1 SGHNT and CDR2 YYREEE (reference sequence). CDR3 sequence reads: CASSRRLGAYNEQFF. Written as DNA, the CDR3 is TGTGCCAGCAGCCGCAGACTAGGGGCCTACAATGAGCAGTTCTTC.

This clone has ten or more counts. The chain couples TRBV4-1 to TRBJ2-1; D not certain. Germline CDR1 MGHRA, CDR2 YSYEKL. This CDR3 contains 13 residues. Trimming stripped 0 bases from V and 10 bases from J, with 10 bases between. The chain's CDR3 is CASSQDVGFEQFF. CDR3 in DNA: TGCGCCAGCAGCCAAGATGTAGGTTTCGAGCAGTTCTTC.

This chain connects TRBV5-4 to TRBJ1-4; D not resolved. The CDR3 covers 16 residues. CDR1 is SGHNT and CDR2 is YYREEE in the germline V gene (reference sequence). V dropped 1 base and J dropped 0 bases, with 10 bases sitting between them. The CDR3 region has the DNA TGTGCCAGCAGCTTGTCTGTCTCCGCAACTAATGAAAAACTGTTTTTT. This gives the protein CASSLSVSATNEKLFF.